This T cell receptor beta chain was identified in a study of blood T cell repertoires in COVID-19. Study context: The origin of the acute and convalescent COVID-19 samples was the United States, Italy and Spain. T cells, B-cell-depleted T cells, or PBMCs provided the cDNA or gDNA that served as material.

Original analysis: Researchers report that nucleated cell counts were estimated from reference gene primer amplification. TCRdb's copy holds only in-frame clones and misses some; the assay was immunoSEQ multiplex PCR. V and J calls and clone size are given by that table; D and trimming were obtained from the DNA. Of some 17,000 clones in the sample, 87% are singletons; the top ten hold 17%. Germline V gene sequence: CDR1 LGHDT, CDR2 YNNKEL (reference sequence). The CDR3 totals 14 residues. Trimming shortened V by 0 bases and J by 3 bases, and 8 bases separated the two germline ends. V usage is TRBV3-1 (or the pseudogene TRBV3-2) and J usage is TRBJ1-2, with D unresolved. The source material was peripheral blood. The sequence was collected from a man between 50 and 59 years old with active COVID-19. CDR3 DNA sequence: TGTGCCAGCAGCCAAGATAGTACGTACTATGGCTACACCTTC. It is translated as CASSQDSTYYGYTF.